This TCR beta chain was retrieved from a study of T cell changes during pregnancy in multiple sclerosis. The data were produced by immunoSEQ multiplex PCR, yet TCRdb's version contains in-frame clones alone and is incomplete. In the table there are roughly 25,000 clones, 80% to 90% of which are singletons. This CDR3 is 16 amino acids long. Trimming removed 0 bases from V and 3 bases from J, with 13 bases in between. Germline CDR1 is SGDLS and CDR2 is YYNGEE. This clone was detected a few times. The sample in question was CD8+ T cells from peripheral blood mononuclear cells, obtained in the second trimester of pregnancy. The sequence was obtained from a female donor with multiple sclerosis, enrolled in a pregnancy study. V gene TRBV9 combines with J gene TRBJ2-4; D is undetermined. As DNA, the CDR3 is TGTGCCAGCAGCGTAGCTCTCGGTAACTTCAAAAACATTCAGTACTTC. Its protein is CASSVALGNFKNIQYF.